The rows below give T cell receptor beta chains drawn from one sample of a study of shared clonotypes between healthy human individuals. Using immunoSEQ multiplex PCR, the repertoire was profiled, and TCRdb retains in-frame clones only, with some absent. This table holds approximately 810,000 clones, 80% to 95% found once. Sequenced: naive CD8+ T cells sorted from blood. The source is a man aged 30-40 years in good health. CDR3s leave out the opening cysteine and the closing phenylalanine or tryptophan.

v_call cdr3_aa
TRBV7-9 ASSPTAGTNTGELF
TRBV14 ASSQKTTYNEQF
TRBV5-1 ASSLGLAGENYEQY
TRBV29-1 SVAIMAEAF
TRBV5-3 ARSLGTRGYT
TRBV15 ATSRDGTSGNEQF
TRBV2 ASRGTSSSGANVLT
TRBV19 ASTAFRDSYLNTEAF
TRBV14 ASRGLAGVGGQF
TRBV7-9 ASSQILAGNTGELF
TRBV5-1 ASSWGTSGSLHEQF
TRBV2 ASSDPDRPNTGELF
TRBV25-1 ASSPGGTQY
TRBV4-3 ASSQAVLPNTGELF
TRBV23-1 ASTIRGYNEQF
TRBV6-5 ASSYWGGDEQF
TRBV7-9 ASSGVSGISSYEQY
TRBV27 ASNTGLAGNEQF
TRBV7-9 ASSLKPSGQLNEQF
TRBV10-2 ASSEFVGQGQPQH
TRBV27 ASSFSGGSGNTIY
TRBV15 ATSRDTQRYNEQF
TRBV2 ASSEVFDPNTEAF
TRBV6-1 ASGLVQY
TRBV6-8 ASAQSGNEQF
TRBV4-1 ASSQRTTGELF
TRBV25-1 ASSVSGTANTGELF
TRBV11-2 ASRQLEEGGPRTQY
TRBV29-1 SVGRNTEAF
TRBV19 ASSIGATGTYEQY
TRBV5-6 ASSLEGQGLPPIPETQY
TRBV27 ASSGQGVGTQY
TRBV2 AWGGNTIY
TRBV4-3 ASSQVWSDEQF
TRBV11-2 ASSLPSGIDEQF
TRBV7-9 ASSSLTSGRGNEQF
TRBV5-6 ASSRREGRTYEQY
TRBV30 AWNSYEGTEAF
TRBV15 ATSGDSYNEQF
TRBV2 ASRGGSEAF
TRBV10-2 ASSTSGRVQETQY
TRBV29-1 SVVTSGTTQY
TRBV7-9 ASSPSTEDNEQF
TRBV18 ASSPLTGGVNTEAF
TRBV30 AWKGNYNEQF
TRBV4-3 ASSQELYNYGYT